This T cell receptor (beta chain) comes out of a study of blood T cell repertoires in COVID-19. Only in-frame clones appear in the TCRdb table, and some are missing; sequencing was by immunoSEQ multiplex PCR. Of a few hundred thousand clones listed, roughly 90% are singletons. The receptor comes from a woman aged 45-60 years with active or convalescent COVID-19. The material sequenced was peripheral blood.

The CDR3 spells CASRISALGYNEQFF. The CDR3 DNA reads as TGTGCCAGCAGGATTAGCGCTCTGGGGTACAATGAGCAGTTCTTC. The chain joins TRBV27 to TRBJ2-1, with a tentative D call TRBD2 (5 bases). Germline CDR1 and CDR2: MNHEY and SMNVEV (reference sequence). V dropped 6 bases and J dropped 4 bases, with 16 bases sitting between them. This CDR3 is 15 amino acids long.